The clone carrying this T cell receptor beta chain has a count of ten or more. Its antigen is still unknown. The entry originates in a study of neurological immune-mediated disorders. Study details: Relapsing-remitting disease was seen in 31 of the 34 multiple sclerosis patients, and secondary progressive disease was seen in 3.

The CDR3 covers 15 residues. V was clipped by 5 bases and J by 5 bases, with 13 bases between them. In germline, CDR1 is SEHNR, CDR2 FQNEAQ (reference sequence). Whole-study results and caveats: Repertoires from 18 of 34 multiple sclerosis patients grouped phylogenetically into a related-CDR3 cluster, suggesting a possible signature. Multiple sclerosis was found to have the least TCR clonal expansion, below healthy controls, and HTLV-1-associated myelopathy the most.

In each sequencing run, over 160 million TCR-beta sequences were generated from 15-18 subjects. TCRdb analysed the 5' RACE reads with MiXCR anew, one entry per CDR3 protein. The sample contains approximately 65,000 distinct CDR3 sequences, about 5% of which appear only once. This receptor was identified in a human donor with multiple sclerosis. The donor label of this sample is uncertain. The chain couples TRBV7-9 to TRBJ1-6; D is uncertain. The specimen was PBMCs. The CDR3 loop reads CASSPSLGNNSPLHF. Written as DNA, the CDR3 is TGTGCCAGCAGCCCCTCCCTGGGGAATAATTCACCCCTCCACTTT.